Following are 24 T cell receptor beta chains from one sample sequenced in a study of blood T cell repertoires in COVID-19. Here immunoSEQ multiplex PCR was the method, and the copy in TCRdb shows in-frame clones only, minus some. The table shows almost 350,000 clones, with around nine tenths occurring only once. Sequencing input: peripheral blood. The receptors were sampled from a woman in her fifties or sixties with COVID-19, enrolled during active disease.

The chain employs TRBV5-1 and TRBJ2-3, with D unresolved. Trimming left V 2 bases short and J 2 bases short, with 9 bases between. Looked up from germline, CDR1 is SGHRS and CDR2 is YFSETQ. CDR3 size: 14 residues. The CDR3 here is CASSFSTITDTQYF. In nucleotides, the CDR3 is TGCGCCAGCAGCTTCTCTACTATCACAGATACGCAGTATTTT.

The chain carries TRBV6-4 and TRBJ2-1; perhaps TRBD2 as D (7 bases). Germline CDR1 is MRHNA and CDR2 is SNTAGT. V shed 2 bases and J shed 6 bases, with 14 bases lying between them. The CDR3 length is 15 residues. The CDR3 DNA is TGTGCCAGCAGTGACAAGGGGGGGATCGGCAATGAGCAGTTCTTC. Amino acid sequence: CASSDKGGIGNEQFF.

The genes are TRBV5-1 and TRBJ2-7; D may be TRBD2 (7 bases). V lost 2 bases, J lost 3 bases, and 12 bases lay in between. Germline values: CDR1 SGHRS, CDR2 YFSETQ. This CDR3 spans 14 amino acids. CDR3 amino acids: CASSFGGPGYEQYF. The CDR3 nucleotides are TGCGCCAGCAGCTTCGGGGGGCCGGGCTACGAGCAGTACTTC.

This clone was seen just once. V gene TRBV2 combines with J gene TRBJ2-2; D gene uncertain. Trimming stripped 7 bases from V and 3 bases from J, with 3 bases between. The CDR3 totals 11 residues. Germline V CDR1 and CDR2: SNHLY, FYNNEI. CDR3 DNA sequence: TGTGCCAGCACGGACACCGGGGAGCTGTTTTTT. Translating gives CASTDTGELFF. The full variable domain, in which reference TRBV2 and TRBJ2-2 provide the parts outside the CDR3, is EPEVTQTPSHQVTQMGQEVILRCVPISNHLYFYWYRQILGQKVEFLVSFYNNEISEKSEIFDDQFSVERPDGSNFTLKIRSTKLEDSAMYFCASTDTGELFFGEGSRLTVL.

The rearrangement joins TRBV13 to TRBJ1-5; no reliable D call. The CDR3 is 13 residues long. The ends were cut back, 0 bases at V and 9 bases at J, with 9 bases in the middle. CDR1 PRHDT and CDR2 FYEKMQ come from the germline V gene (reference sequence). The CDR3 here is CASSLGVSRPQHF. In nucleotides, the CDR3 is TGTGCCAGCAGCTTAGGGGTTTCGAGGCCCCAGCATTTT.

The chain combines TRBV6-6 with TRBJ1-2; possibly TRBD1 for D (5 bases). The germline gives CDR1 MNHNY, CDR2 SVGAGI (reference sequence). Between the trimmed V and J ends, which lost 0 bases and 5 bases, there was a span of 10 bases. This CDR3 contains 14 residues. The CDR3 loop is CASSYSGGRYGYTF. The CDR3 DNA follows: TGTGCCAGCAGTTACTCCGGGGGAAGGTATGGCTACACCTTC.

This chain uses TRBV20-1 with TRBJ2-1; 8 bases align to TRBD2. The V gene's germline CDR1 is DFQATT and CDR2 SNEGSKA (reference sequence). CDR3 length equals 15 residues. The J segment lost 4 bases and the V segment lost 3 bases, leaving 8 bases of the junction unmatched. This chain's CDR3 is CSASLPGLVYNEQFF. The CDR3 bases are TGCAGTGCTAGTCTCCCGGGACTAGTTTACAATGAGCAGTTCTTC.

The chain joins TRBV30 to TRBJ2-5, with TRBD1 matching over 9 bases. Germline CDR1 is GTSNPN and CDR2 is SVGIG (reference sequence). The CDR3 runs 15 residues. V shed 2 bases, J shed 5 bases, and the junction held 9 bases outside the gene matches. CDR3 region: CAWSSLGQGYETQYF. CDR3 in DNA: TGTGCCTGGAGTAGCTTGGGACAGGGTTATGAGACCCAGTACTTC.

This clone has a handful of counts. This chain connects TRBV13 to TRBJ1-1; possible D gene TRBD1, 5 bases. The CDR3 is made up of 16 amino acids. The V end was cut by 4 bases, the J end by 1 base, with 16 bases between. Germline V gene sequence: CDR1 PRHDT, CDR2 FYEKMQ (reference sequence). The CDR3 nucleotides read TGTGCCAGCAGCTGGGGCCTGGGAGGGCAGAACACTGAAGCTTTCTTT. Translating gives CASSWGLGGQNTEAFF.

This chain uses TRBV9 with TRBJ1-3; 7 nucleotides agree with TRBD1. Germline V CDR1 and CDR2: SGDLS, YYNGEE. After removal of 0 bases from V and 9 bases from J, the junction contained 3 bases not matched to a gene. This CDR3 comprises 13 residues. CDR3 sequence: CASSVEEGATIYF. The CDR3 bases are TGTGCCAGCAGCGTAGAGGAGGGGGCCACCATATATTTT. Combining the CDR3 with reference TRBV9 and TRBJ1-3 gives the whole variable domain DSGVTQTPKHLITATGQRVTLRCSPRSGDLSVYWYQQSLDQGLQFLIQYYNGEERAKGNILERFSAQQFPDLHSELNLSSLELGDSALYFCASSVEEGATIYFGEGSWLTVV.

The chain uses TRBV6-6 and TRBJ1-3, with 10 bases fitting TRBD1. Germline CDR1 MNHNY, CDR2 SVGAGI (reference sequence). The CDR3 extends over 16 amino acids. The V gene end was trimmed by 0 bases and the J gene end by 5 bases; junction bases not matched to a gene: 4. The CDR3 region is CASSYSLTGGRNTIYF. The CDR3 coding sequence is TGTGCCAGCAGTTACTCATTGACAGGGGGCCGAAACACCATATATTTT.

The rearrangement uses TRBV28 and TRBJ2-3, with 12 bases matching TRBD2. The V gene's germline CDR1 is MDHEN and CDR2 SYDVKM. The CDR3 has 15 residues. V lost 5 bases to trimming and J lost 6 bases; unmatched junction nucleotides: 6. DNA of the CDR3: TGTGCCAGCAGTATCACTAGCGGGGGGCTCGATACGCAGTATTTT. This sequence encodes CASSITSGGLDTQYF. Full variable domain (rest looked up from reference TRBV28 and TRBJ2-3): DVKVTQSSRYLVKRTGEKVFLECVQDMDHENMFWYRQDPGLGLRLIYFSYDVKMKEKGDIPEGYSVSREKKERFSLILESASTNQTSMYLCASSITSGGLDTQYFGPGTRLTVL.

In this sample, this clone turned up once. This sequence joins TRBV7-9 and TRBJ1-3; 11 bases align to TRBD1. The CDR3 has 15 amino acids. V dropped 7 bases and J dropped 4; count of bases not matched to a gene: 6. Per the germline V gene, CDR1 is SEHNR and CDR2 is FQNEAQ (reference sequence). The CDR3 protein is CASNQDRGLGNTIYF. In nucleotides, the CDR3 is TGTGCCAGCAATCAGGACAGGGGGCTCGGAAACACCATATATTTT.

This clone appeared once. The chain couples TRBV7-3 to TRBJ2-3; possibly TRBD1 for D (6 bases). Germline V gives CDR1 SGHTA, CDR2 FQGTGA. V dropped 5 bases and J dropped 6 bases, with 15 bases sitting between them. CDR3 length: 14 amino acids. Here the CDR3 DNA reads TGTGCCAGCAGCGTGACAGGAGGTGGTGATACGCAGTATTTT. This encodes CASSVTGGGDTQYF.

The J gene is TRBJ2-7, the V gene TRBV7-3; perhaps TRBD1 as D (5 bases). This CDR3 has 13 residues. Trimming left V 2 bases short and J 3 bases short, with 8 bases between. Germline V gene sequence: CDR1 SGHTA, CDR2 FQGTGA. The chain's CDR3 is CASSLQQDYEQYF. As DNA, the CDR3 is TGTGCCAGCAGCTTACAACAGGACTACGAGCAGTACTTC.

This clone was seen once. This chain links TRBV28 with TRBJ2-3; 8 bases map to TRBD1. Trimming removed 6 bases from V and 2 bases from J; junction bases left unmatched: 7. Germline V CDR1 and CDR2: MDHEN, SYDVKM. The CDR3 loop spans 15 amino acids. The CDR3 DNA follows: TGTGCCAGCAGGTTCGGGGACAGGACCACAGATACGCAGTATTTT. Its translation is CASRFGDRTTDTQYF.

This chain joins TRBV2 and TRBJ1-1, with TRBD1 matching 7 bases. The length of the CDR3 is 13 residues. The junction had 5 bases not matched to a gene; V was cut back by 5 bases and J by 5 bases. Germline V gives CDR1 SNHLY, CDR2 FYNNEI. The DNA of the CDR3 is TGTGCCAGCAGTCGACAGGGAAAAACTGAAGCTTTCTTT. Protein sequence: CASSRQGKTEAFF.

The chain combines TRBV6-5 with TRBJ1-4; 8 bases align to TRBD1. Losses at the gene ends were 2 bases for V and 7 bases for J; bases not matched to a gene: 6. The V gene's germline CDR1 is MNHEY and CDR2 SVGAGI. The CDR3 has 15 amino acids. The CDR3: CASSYHGQGGEKLFF. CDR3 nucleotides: TGTGCCAGCAGTTACCATGGACAGGGTGGTGAAAAACTGTTTTTT.

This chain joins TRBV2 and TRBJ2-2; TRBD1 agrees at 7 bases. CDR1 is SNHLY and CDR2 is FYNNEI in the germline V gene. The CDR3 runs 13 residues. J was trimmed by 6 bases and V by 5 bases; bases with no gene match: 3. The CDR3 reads CASSWGTAGELFF. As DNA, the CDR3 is TGTGCCAGCAGTTGGGGGACAGCCGGGGAGCTGTTTTTT.

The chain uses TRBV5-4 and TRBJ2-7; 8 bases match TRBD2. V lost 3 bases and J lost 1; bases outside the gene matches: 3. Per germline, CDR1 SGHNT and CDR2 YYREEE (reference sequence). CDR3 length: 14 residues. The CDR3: CASSSKRGSYEQYF. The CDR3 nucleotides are TGTGCCAGCAGCTCCAAGCGGGGGTCCTACGAGCAGTACTTC.

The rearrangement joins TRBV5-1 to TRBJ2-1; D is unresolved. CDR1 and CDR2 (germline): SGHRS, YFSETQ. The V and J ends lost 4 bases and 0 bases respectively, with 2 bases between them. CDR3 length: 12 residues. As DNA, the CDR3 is TGCGCCAGCAGCCGCTCCTACAATGAGCAGTTCTTC. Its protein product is CASSRSYNEQFF.

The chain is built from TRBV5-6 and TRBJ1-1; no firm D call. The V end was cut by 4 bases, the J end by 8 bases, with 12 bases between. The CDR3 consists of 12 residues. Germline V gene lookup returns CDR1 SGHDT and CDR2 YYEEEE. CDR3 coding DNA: TGTGCCAGCAGCCTGTCACGGGGAGAAGCTTTCTTT. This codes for CASSLSRGEAFF.

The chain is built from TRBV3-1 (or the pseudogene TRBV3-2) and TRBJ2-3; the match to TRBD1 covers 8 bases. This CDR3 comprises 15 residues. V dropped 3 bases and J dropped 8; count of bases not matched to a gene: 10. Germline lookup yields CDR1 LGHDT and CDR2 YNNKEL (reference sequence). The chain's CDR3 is CASSQPDRGYVTQYF. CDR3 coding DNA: TGTGCCAGCAGCCAGCCCGACAGGGGATATGTTACGCAGTATTTT.

CDR3 sequence (DNA): TGTGCCAGCAGTCCGCCGGGACAGGGGGTTCGCGGGGAAAAACTGTTTTTT. Amino acid sequence: CASSPPGQGVRGEKLFF. The J gene is TRBJ1-4, the V gene TRBV28; 11 nucleotides align to TRBD1. CDR1 and CDR2 (germline): MDHEN, SYDVKM. The CDR3 extends over 17 amino acids. After removal of 5 bases from V and 8 bases from J, the junction contained 13 bases not matched to a gene.